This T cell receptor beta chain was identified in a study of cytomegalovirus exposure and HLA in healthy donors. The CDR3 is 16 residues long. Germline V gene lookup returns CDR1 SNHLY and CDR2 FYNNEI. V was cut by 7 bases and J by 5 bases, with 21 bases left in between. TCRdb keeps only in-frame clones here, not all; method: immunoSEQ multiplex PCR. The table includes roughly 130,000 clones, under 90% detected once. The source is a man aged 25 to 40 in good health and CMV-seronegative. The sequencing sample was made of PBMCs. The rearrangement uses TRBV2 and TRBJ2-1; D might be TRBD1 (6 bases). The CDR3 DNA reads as TGTGCCAGCATAGGCAGGGGCTCGGGAATAGACAATGAGCAGTTCTTC. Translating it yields CASIGRGSGIDNEQFF.